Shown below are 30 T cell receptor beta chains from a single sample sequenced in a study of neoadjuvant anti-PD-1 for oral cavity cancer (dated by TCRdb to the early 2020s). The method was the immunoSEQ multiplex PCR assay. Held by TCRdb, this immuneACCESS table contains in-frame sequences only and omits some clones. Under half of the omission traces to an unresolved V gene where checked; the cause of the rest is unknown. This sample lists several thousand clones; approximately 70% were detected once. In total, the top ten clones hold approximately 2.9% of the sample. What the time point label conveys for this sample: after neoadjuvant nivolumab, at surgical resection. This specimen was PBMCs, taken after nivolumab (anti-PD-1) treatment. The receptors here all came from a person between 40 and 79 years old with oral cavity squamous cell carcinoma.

DNA of the CDR3: TGTGCCTGTCCTTCGCAGGGGAAATACAATGAGCAGTTCTTC. Translated, it gives CACPSQGKYNEQFF. The chain carries TRBV30 and TRBJ2-1, with D tentatively TRBD1 (6 bases). Germline V gene data show CDR1 as GTSNPN and CDR2 as SVGIG (reference sequence). The CDR3 is 14 amino acids. Trimming removed 6 bases at V and 4 bases at J, with 16 bases between.

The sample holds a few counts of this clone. CDR3 region: CASSQEWGNTEAFF. The CDR3 DNA reads TGCGCCAGCAGCCAAGAGTGGGGGAACACTGAAGCTTTCTTT. This chain links TRBV4-1 with TRBJ1-1; D gene ambiguous. CDR3 length equals 14 residues. Germline V lookup: CDR1 MGHRA, CDR2 YSYEKL. The V end was cut by 0 bases, the J end by 1 base, with 6 bases between.

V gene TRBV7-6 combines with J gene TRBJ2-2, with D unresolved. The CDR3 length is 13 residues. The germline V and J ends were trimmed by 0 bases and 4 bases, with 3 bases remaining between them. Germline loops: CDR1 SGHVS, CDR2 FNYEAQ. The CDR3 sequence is CASSLAVTGELFF. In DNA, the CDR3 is TGTGCCAGCAGCTTAGCGGTCACCGGGGAGCTGTTTTTT.

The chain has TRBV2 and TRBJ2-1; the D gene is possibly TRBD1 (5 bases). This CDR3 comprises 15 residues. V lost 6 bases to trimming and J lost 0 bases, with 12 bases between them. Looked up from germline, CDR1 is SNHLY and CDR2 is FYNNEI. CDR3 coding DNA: TGTGCCAGCAGCCCTCAGGGCATCTCCTACAATGAGCAGTTCTTC. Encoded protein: CASSPQGISYNEQFF.

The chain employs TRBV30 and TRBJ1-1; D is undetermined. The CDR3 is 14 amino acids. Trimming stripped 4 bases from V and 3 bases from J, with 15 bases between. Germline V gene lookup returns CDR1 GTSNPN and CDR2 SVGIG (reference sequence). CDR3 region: CAWNGRAQYTEAFF. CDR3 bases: TGTGCCTGGAACGGTCGGGCTCAATACACTGAAGCTTTCTTT. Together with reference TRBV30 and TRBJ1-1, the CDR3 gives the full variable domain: SQTIHQWPATLVQPVGSPLSLECTVEGTSNPNLYWYRQAAGRGLQLLFYSVGIGQISSEVPQNLSASRPQDRQFILSSKKLLLSDSGFYLCAWNGRAQYTEAFFGQGTRLTVV.

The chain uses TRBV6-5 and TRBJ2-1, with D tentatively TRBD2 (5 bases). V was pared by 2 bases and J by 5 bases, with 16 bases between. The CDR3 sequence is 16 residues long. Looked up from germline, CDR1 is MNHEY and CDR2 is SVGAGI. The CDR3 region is CASSYGSFGGNNEQFF. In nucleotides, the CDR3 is TGTGCCAGCAGTTACGGGAGTTTCGGAGGAAACAATGAGCAGTTCTTC.

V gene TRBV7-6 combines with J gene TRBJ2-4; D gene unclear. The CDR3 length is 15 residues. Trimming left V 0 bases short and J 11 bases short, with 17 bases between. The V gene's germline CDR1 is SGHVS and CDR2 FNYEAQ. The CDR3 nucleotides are TGTGCCAGCAGCTTAGCGCCCGGACCCCAGAGAGTTCAGTACTTC. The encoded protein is CASSLAPGPQRVQYF.

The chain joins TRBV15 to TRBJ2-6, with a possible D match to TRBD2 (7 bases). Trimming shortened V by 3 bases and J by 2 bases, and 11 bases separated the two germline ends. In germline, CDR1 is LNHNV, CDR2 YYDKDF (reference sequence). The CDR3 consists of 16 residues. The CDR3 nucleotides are TGTGCCACCAGCAGGGGGAGGGGGGCTGGGGCCAACGTCCTGACTTTC. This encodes CATSRGRGAGANVLTF. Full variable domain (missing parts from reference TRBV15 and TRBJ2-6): DAMVIQNPRYQVTQFGKPVTLSCSQTLNHNVMYWYQQKSSQAPKLLFHYYDKDFNNEADTPDNFQSRRPNTSFCFLDIRSPGLGDTAMYLCATSRGRGAGANVLTFGAGSRLTVL.

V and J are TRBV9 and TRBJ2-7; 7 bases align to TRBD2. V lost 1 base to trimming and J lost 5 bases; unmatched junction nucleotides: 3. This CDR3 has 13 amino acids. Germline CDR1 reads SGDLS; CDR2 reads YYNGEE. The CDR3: CASSVRLADEQYF. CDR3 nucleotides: TGTGCCAGCAGCGTAAGACTAGCTGACGAGCAGTACTTC.

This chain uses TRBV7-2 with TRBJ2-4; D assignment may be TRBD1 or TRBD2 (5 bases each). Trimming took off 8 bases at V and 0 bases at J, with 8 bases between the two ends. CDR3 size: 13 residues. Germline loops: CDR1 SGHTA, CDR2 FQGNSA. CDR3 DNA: TGTGCCAGCGTCGGGGCAGCCAAAAACATTCAGTACTTC. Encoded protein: CASVGAAKNIQYF. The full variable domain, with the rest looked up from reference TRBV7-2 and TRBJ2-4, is GAGVSQSPSNKVTEKGKDVELRCDPISGHTALYWYRQSLGQGLEFLIYFQGNSAPDKSGLPSDRFSAERTGGSVSTLTIQRTQQEDSAVYLCASVGAAKNIQYFGAGTRLSVL.

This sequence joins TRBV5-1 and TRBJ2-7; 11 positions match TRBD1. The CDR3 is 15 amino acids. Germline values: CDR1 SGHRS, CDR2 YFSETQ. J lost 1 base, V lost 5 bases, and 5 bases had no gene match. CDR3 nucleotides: TGCGCCAGCAGTATCGGACAGGGGGCTTCCTACGAGCAGTACTTC. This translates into CASSIGQGASYEQYF. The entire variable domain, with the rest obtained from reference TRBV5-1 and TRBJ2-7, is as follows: KAGVTQTPRYLIKTRGQQVTLSCSPISGHRSVSWYQQTPGQGLQFLFEYFSETQRNKGNFPGRFSGRQFSNSRSEMNVSTLELGDSALYLCASSIGQGASYEQYFGPGTRLTVT.

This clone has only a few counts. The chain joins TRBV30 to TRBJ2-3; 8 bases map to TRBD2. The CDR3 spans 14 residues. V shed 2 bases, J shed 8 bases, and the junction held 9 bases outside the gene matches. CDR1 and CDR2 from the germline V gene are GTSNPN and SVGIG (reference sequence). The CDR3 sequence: CAWSLNSGAGTQYF. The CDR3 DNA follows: TGTGCCTGGAGTTTAAATAGCGGGGCGGGTACGCAGTATTTT. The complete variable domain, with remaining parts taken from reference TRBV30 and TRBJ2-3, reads SQTIHQWPATLVQPVGSPLSLECTVEGTSNPNLYWYRQAAGRGLQLLFYSVGIGQISSEVPQNLSASRPQDRQFILSSKKLLLSDSGFYLCAWSLNSGAGTQYFGPGTRLTVL.

The CDR3 nucleotides are TGTGCCAGCAGCGAAGGATCAGGGTATAACGCAGATACGCAGTATTTT. This translates into CASSEGSGYNADTQYF. The chain uses TRBV7-6 and TRBJ2-3, with D possibly being TRBD1 (5 bases). The V gene's germline CDR1 is SGHVS and CDR2 FNYEAQ. Trimming shortened V by 5 bases and J by 4 bases, and 19 bases separated the two germline ends. The CDR3 runs to 16 residues. Variable domain in full (rest from reference TRBV7-6 and TRBJ2-3): GAGVSQSPRYKVTKRGQDVALRCDPISGHVSLYWYRQALGQGPEFLTYFNYEAQQDKSGLPNDRFSAERPEGSISTLTIQRTEQRDSAMYRCASSEGSGYNADTQYFGPGTRLTVL.

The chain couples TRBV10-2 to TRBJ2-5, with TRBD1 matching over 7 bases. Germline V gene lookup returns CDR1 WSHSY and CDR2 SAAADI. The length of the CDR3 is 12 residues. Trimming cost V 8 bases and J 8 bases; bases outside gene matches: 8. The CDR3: CASQGQSETQYF. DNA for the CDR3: TGCGCCAGCCAGGGACAGTCAGAAACCCAGTACTTC.

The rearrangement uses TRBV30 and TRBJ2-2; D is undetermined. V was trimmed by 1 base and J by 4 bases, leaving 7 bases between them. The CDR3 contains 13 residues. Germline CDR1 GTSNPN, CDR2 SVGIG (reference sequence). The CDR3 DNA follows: TGTGCCTGGAGTGGGGCACGCACCGGGGAGCTGTTTTTT. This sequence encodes CAWSGARTGELFF.

CDR3 protein: CAWSVRGGKNIQYF. DNA for the CDR3: TGTGCCTGGAGTGTACGGGGGGGCAAAAACATTCAGTACTTC. The chain employs TRBV30 and TRBJ2-4; 8 bases agree with TRBD2. The germline gives CDR1 GTSNPN, CDR2 SVGIG (reference sequence). J lost 3 bases, V lost 0 bases, and 1 base had no gene match. The CDR3 consists of 14 residues.

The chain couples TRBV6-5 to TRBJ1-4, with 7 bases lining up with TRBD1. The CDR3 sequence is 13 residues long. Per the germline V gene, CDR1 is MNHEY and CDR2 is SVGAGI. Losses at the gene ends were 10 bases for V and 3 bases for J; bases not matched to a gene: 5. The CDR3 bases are TGTGCCACCTCAGGGGGGGCTAATGAAAAACTGTTTTTT. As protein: CATSGGANEKLFF.

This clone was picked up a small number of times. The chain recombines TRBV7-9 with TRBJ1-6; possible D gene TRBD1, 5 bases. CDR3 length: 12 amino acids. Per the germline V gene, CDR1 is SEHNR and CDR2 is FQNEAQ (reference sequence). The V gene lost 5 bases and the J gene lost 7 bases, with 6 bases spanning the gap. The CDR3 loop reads CASSRGNSPLHF. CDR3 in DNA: TGTGCCAGCAGCCGGGGCAATTCACCCCTCCACTTT.

The CDR3, as DNA: TGTGCCAGCAGAGTGGACAGGGCCAGTTGGAATGAGCAGTTCTTC. Protein product: CASRVDRASWNEQFF. This chain connects TRBV28 to TRBJ2-1, with 8 positions matching TRBD1. Germline assignment: CDR1 MDHEN and CDR2 SYDVKM. This CDR3 spans 15 amino acids. J lost 7 bases, V lost 6 bases, and 11 bases had no gene match.

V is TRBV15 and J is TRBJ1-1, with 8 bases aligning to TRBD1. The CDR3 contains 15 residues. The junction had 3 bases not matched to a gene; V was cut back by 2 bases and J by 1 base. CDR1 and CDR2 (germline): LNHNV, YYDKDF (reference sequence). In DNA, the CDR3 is TGTGCCACCAGCAGACCAGACAGGGGGAACACTGAAGCTTTCTTT. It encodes CATSRPDRGNTEAFF.

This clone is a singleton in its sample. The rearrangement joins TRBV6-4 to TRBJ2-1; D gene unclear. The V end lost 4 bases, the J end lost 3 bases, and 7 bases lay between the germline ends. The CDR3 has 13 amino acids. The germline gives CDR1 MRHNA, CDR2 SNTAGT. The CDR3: CASSVNDYNEQFF. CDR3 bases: TGTGCCAGCAGTGTTAACGACTACAATGAGCAGTTCTTC.

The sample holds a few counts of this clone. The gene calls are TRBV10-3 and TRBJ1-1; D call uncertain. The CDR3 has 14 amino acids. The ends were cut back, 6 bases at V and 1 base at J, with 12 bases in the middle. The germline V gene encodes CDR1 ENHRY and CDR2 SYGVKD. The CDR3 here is CAIREGWRNTEAFF. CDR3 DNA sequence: TGTGCCATCAGGGAGGGCTGGCGGAACACTGAAGCTTTCTTT.

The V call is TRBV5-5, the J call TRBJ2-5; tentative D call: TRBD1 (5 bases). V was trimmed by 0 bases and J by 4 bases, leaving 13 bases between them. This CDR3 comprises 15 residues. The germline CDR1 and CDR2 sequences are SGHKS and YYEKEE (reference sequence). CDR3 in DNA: TGTGCCAGCAGCTTGGTCCAGGGTGGGGTAGAGACCCAGTACTTC. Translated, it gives CASSLVQGGVETQYF. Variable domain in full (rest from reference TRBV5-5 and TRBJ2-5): DAGVTQSPTHLIKTRGQQVTLRCSPISGHKSVSWYQQVLGQGPQFIFQYYEKEERGRGNFPDRFSARQFPNYSSELNVNALLLGDSALYLCASSLVQGGVETQYFGPGTRLLVL.

CDR3 sequence (DNA): TGTGCCAGCACCCCACAGGTATGGGACACTGAAGCTTTCTTT. This encodes CASTPQVWDTEAFF. The V and J genes are TRBV14 and TRBJ1-1, with a weak D call TRBD1 (5 bases). Deletions cut 7 bases from V and 3 bases from J, with 15 bases between. The CDR3 spans 14 residues. Germline V CDR1 and CDR2: SGHDN, FVKESK. Full variable domain (remainder filled in from reference TRBV14 and TRBJ1-1): EAGVTQFPSHSVIEKGQTVTLRCDPISGHDNLYWYRRVMGKEIKFLLHFVKESKQDESGMPNNRFLAERTGGTYSTLKVQPAELEDSGVYFCASTPQVWDTEAFFGQGTRLTVV.

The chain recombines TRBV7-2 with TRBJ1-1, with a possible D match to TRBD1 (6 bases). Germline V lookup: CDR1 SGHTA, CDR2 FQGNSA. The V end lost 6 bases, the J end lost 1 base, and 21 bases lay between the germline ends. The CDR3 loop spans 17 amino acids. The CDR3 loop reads CASSSRQASTRNTEAFF. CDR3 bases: TGTGCCAGCAGTTCTCGACAGGCCTCAACCCGGAACACTGAAGCTTTCTTT.

This CDR3 is CASSRWTDVEAFF. The CDR3, as DNA: TGTGCCAGCAGCCGCTGGACAGACGTTGAAGCTTTCTTT. The J gene is TRBJ1-1, the V gene TRBV7-9; the D gene is possibly TRBD1 (6 bases). CDR3 length equals 13 residues. Germline V CDR1 and CDR2: SEHNR, FQNEAQ (reference sequence). Trimming left V 5 bases short and J 7 bases short, with 14 bases between.

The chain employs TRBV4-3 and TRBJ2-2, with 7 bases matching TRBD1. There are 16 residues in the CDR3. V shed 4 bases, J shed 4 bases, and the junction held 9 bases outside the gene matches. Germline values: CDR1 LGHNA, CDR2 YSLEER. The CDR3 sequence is CASSLIRGSSTGELFF. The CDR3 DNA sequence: TGCGCCAGCAGCCTAATCAGGGGGAGCAGCACCGGGGAGCTGTTTTTT.

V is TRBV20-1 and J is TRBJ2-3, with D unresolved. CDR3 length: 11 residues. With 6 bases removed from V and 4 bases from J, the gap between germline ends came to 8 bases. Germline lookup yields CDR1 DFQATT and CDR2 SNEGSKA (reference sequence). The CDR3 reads CSAALSDTQYF. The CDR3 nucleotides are TGCAGTGCCGCACTATCAGATACGCAGTATTTT.

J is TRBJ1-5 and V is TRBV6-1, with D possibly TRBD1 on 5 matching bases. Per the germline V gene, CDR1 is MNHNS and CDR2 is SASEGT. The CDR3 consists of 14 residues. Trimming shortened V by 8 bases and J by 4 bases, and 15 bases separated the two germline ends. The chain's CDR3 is CASSGTDLNQPQHF. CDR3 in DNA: TGTGCCAGCTCCGGGACGGATTTGAATCAGCCCCAGCATTTT.

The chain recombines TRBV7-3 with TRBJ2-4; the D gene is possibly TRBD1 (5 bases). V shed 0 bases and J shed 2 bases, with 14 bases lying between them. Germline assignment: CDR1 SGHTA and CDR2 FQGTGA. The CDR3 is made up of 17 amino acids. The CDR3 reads CASSLTGVWGTKNIQYF. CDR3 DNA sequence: TGTGCCAGCAGCTTAACAGGGGTGTGGGGAACCAAAAACATTCAGTACTTC.